The 23 T cell receptor beta chains listed next were all sequenced from one sample in a study of T cells after yellow fever vaccination. Via MiXCR, TCRdb re-called the 5' RACE reads, giving one row per CDR3 protein. The data show approximately 350,000 distinct CDR3 sequences, about 9.9% seen once. Sequenced material: PBMCs, taken on the day of the first yellow fever vaccination. These receptors were taken from a man younger than 30 who received the YFV17D yellow fever vaccine.

V and J are TRBV7-3 and TRBJ2-2; 7 nucleotides agree with TRBD1. Germline loops: CDR1 SGHTA, CDR2 FQGTGA. The CDR3 has 14 amino acids. Trimming cost V 3 bases and J 6 bases; bases outside gene matches: 4. The CDR3 protein is CASSFQGVAGELFF. The DNA for the CDR3 is TGTGCCAGCAGCTTCCAGGGGGTGGCCGGGGAGCTGTTTTTT. The full variable domain, rest sourced from reference TRBV7-3 and TRBJ2-2, is GAGVSQTPSNKVTEKGKYVELRCDPISGHTALYWYRQSLGQGPEFLIYFQGTGAADDSGLPNDRFFAVRPEGSVSTLKIQRTERGDSAVYLCASSFQGVAGELFFGEGSRLTVL.

The chain has TRBV27 and TRBJ2-7; TRBD2 agrees at 14 bases. Per the germline V gene, CDR1 is MNHEY and CDR2 is SMNVEV (reference sequence). The CDR3 contains 17 residues. Germline trimming cut 4 bases from V and 4 bases from J; bases unmatched to any gene: 9. The chain's CDR3 is CASSSSGTSGGPYEQYF. The DNA of the CDR3 is TGTGCCAGCAGTTCTTCCGGGACTAGCGGGGGACCATACGAGCAGTACTTC.

Only a few counts were recorded for this clonotype. The chain recombines TRBV5-1 with TRBJ2-5; D gene ambiguous. Germline assignment: CDR1 SGHRS and CDR2 YFSETQ. V was shortened by 3 bases and J by 1 base, with 13 bases between the two germline ends. The CDR3 contains 15 residues. CDR3 region: CASSSIPRPQETQYF. The DNA of the CDR3 is TGCGCCAGCAGCTCGATCCCCAGGCCCCAAGAGACCCAGTACTTC.

The chain has TRBV7-9 and TRBJ2-1, with D possibly TRBD1 on 5 matching bases. The CDR3 spans 14 residues. CDR1 and CDR2 (germline): SEHNR, FQNEAQ (reference sequence). Trimming took off 3 bases at V and 2 bases at J, with 8 bases between the two ends. The CDR3 loop is CASSLARAYNEQFF. The CDR3 DNA follows: TGTGCCAGCAGCTTGGCCAGGGCCTACAATGAGCAGTTCTTC.

This clonotype occurred a few times. The gene calls are TRBV5-5 and TRBJ2-3; D is ambiguous. V lost 3 bases, J lost 2 bases, and 22 bases lay in between. The CDR3 contains 18 residues. Germline V lookup: CDR1 SGHKS, CDR2 YYEKEE (reference sequence). In nucleotides, the CDR3 is TGTGCCAGCAGCTGGAAAAGCGAGTGGGTGGAAAACACAGATACGCAGTATTTT. Its protein is CASSWKSEWVENTDTQYF.

J is TRBJ2-3 and V is TRBV7-9; 12 bases line up with TRBD2. Germline lookup yields CDR1 SEHNR and CDR2 FQNEAQ (reference sequence). The CDR3 covers 16 residues. Losses at the gene ends were 6 bases for V and 2 bases for J; bases not matched to a gene: 6. The chain's CDR3 is CASRSTSGGTTDTQYF. The CDR3 bases are TGTGCCAGCAGATCAACTAGCGGGGGGACCACAGATACGCAGTATTTT. Based on the CDR3 plus reference TRBV7-9 and TRBJ2-3, the full variable domain is DTGVSQNPRHKITKRGQNVTFRCDPISEHNRLYWYRQTLGQGPEFLTYFQNEAQLEKSRLLSDRFSAERPKGSFSTLEIQRTEQGDSAMYLCASRSTSGGTTDTQYFGPGTRLTVL.

This chain joins TRBV7-9 and TRBJ1-1; 7 bases line up with TRBD1. Germline V lookup: CDR1 SEHNR, CDR2 FQNEAQ (reference sequence). The trim removed 1 base at V and 5 bases at J, leaving 7 bases unmatched. The CDR3 length is 15 residues. CDR3 sequence (DNA): TGTGCCAGCAGCTTAGGGGAGGGGGCACGAACTGAAGCTTTCTTT. Its protein product is CASSLGEGARTEAFF.

The CDR3 region has the DNA TGTGCCAGCAAGGACGGCGGGGCCTACGAGCAGTACTTC. Translation gives CASKDGGAYEQYF. The V call is TRBV7-6, the J call TRBJ2-7; a weak D match, TRBD2 (6 bases). V was shortened by 7 bases and J by 2 bases, with 12 bases between the two germline ends. CDR1 and CDR2 from the germline V gene are SGHVS and FNYEAQ. The CDR3 runs 13 residues.

Only a few counts were recorded for this clonotype. The rearrangement joins TRBV2 to TRBJ2-5; 7 nucleotides line up with TRBD1. CDR1 SNHLY and CDR2 FYNNEI come from the germline V gene. The CDR3 has 14 amino acids. With V trimmed by 6 bases and J by 5 bases, 9 bases remained unmatched. This CDR3 is CASRTEQGWETQYF. DNA for the CDR3: TGTGCCAGCAGGACCGAACAGGGGTGGGAGACCCAGTACTTC.

This chain links TRBV6-2 or TRBV6-3 with TRBJ2-1; 11 bases are a match to TRBD2. CDR3 size: 15 residues. Per germline, CDR1 MNHEY and CDR2 SVGEGT. V was clipped by 6 bases and J by 5 bases; unmatched bases: 6. The CDR3 loop reads CASRIAGGEHNEQFF. The CDR3, as DNA: TGTGCCAGCAGGATAGCGGGGGGGGAACACAATGAGCAGTTCTTC.

This clonotype came up a few times. This chain joins TRBV5-4 and TRBJ2-1, with 12 bases that match TRBD2. The CDR3 totals 18 residues. Germline lookup yields CDR1 SGHNT and CDR2 YYREEE (reference sequence). Trimming at V came to 0 bases and at J to 6 bases, leaving 10 bases not matched to a gene. The CDR3 DNA reads TGTGCCAGCAGCTTGGGGGCCAGGCTAGCGGGGGGGCCCAATGAGCAGTTCTTC. This codes for CASSLGARLAGGPNEQFF.

There are many counts of this clonotype. This chain links TRBV12-3 or TRBV12-4 with TRBJ2-1; D is possibly TRBD1 or TRBD2 (5 bases each). The V and J ends lost 3 bases and 6 bases respectively, with 6 bases between them. The length of the CDR3 is 12 residues. The CDR3 bases are TGTGCCAGCAGTTTTGGGGGCAATGAGCAGTTCTTC. Translated, it gives CASSFGGNEQFF.

V usage is TRBV11-2 and J usage is TRBJ1-1; no clear D. V lost 4 bases, J lost 0 bases, and 18 bases lay in between. Germline CDR1 is SGHAT and CDR2 is FQNNGV. The CDR3 loop spans 17 amino acids. CDR3 sequence: CASSYSAARRMNTEAFF. As DNA, the CDR3 is TGTGCCAGCAGCTATTCCGCCGCACGGAGGATGAACACTGAAGCTTTCTTT.

This chain joins TRBV29-1 and TRBJ2-7, with D perhaps matching TRBD1 (5 bases). Per the germline V gene, CDR1 is SQVTM and CDR2 is ANQGSEA. The V gene lost 7 bases and the J gene lost 7 bases, with 17 bases spanning the gap. The CDR3 length is 12 residues. The CDR3 reads CSGFGQGGEQYV. In DNA form, the CDR3 reads TGCAGCGGATTCGGGCAGGGTGGGGAGCAGTACGTC.

The chain recombines TRBV5-5 with TRBJ1-6, with unresolved D. V gave up 2 bases and J gave up 10 bases, with 10 bases separating them. The CDR3 is made up of 13 amino acids. Germline V gene data show CDR1 as SGHKS and CDR2 as YYEKEE (reference sequence). CDR3 bases: TGTGCCAGCAGCTTAACGTTTGGGTCACCCCTCCACTTT. Translated, it gives CASSLTFGSPLHF. Based on the CDR3 plus reference TRBV5-5 and TRBJ1-6, the full variable domain is DAGVTQSPTHLIKTRGQQVTLRCSPISGHKSVSWYQQVLGQGPQFIFQYYEKEERGRGNFPDRFSARQFPNYSSELNVNALLLGDSALYLCASSLTFGSPLHFGNGTRLTVT.

The CDR3 bases are TGTGCCAGCAGCGACGCACTAGCGACTGAGCAGTTCTTC. The encoded protein is CASSDALATEQFF. The rearrangement links TRBV6-2 or TRBV6-3 to TRBJ2-1, with 7 bases identical to TRBD2. Germline V gene lookup returns CDR1 MNHEY and CDR2 SVGEGT. The CDR3 spans 13 residues. With 6 bases clipped from V and 9 bases from J, the junction kept 8 bases outside the gene matches.

The chain recombines TRBV29-1 with TRBJ2-1; a weak D match, TRBD2 (6 bases). The CDR3 length is 15 residues. The V gene lost 1 base and the J gene lost 0 bases, with 10 bases spanning the gap. The germline V gene encodes CDR1 SQVTM and CDR2 ANQGSEA. CDR3 sequence reads: CSVEVAGSSYNEQFF. CDR3 nucleotide sequence: TGCAGCGTTGAAGTGGCGGGGAGCTCCTACAATGAGCAGTTCTTC.

This clonotype was found many times. This CDR3 is CASTSGKRADTQYF. Here the CDR3 DNA reads TGTGCCAGCACCAGCGGGAAACGTGCAGATACGCAGTATTTT. V gene TRBV12-3 or TRBV12-4 combines with J gene TRBJ2-3; TRBD2 agrees at 7 bases. This CDR3 contains 14 residues. The J segment lost 4 bases and the V segment lost 7 bases, leaving 8 bases of the junction unmatched.

This clonotype was observed many times. This chain uses TRBV14 with TRBJ2-7, with 11 bases identical to TRBD2. V lost 4 bases, J lost 4 bases, and 30 bases stayed unmatched. CDR1 is SGHDN and CDR2 is FVKESK in the germline V gene. The CDR3 contains 23 residues. This CDR3 is CASSRIPLLAGEVTARILYEQYV. Here the CDR3 DNA reads TGTGCCAGCAGCCGTATTCCCCTACTAGCGGGGGAAGTAACAGCTCGTATTTTATACGAGCAGTACGTC.

This clonotype appeared many times. The CDR3: CASSLLGQGGDTQYF. CDR3 in DNA: TGCGCCAGCAGCTTGCTAGGGCAGGGAGGAGATACGCAGTATTTT. The rearrangement uses TRBV5-1 and TRBJ2-3, with D possibly being TRBD2 (6 bases). V gave up 1 base and J gave up 5 bases, with 14 bases separating them. Germline-derived CDR1 and CDR2 are SGHRS and YFSETQ. The CDR3 loop spans 15 amino acids.

V is TRBV29-1 and J is TRBJ1-5; D unclear. CDR1 is SQVTM, CDR2 ANQGSEA, per germline. V lost 2 bases and J lost 0, with 5 bases in between. This CDR3 contains 13 residues. CDR3 DNA: TGCAGCGTTGAATTTAGTAGCAATCAGCCCCAGCATTTT. It codes for CSVEFSSNQPQHF.

This clonotype was recorded a few times. This chain links TRBV6-2 or TRBV6-3 with TRBJ2-7, with TRBD1 identical over 8 bases. The CDR3 has 12 amino acids. CDR1 is MNHEY, CDR2 SVGEGT, per germline. V shed 4 bases and J 7 bases; nucleotides not matched to a gene: 3. CDR3 sequence: CASSWTGMEQYV. CDR3 nucleotide sequence: TGTGCCAGCAGTTGGACAGGGATGGAGCAGTACGTC.

This clonotype was detected a few times. V gene TRBV19 combines with J gene TRBJ1-1; 8 positions match TRBD1. V trimming: 6 bases; J trimming: 1 base; junction bases outside the gene matches: 4. This CDR3 region has 14 residues. Germline V lookup: CDR1 LNHDA, CDR2 SQIVND (reference sequence). The CDR3 DNA follows: TGTGCCAGTAGCGTAACAGGGGGGAACACTGAAGCTTTCTTT. It specifies CASSVTGGNTEAFF.